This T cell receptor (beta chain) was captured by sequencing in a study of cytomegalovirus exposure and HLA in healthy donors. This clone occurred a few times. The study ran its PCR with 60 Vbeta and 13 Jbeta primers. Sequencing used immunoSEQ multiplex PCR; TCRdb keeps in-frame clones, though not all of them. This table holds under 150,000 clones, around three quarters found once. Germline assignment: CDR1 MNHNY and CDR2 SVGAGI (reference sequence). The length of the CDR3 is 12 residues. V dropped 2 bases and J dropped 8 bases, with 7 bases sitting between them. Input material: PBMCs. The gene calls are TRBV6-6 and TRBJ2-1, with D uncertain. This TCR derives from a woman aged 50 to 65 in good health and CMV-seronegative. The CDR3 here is CASSYVAYEQFF. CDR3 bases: TGTGCCAGCAGTTACGTGGCATATGAGCAGTTCTTC.